The sequence of this TCR beta chain was determined in a study of cytomegalovirus exposure and HLA in healthy donors. Whole-study context: A subsequent analysis reported that the 120 or so validation repertoires were produced on the same platform that had also been used for the 666 first-cohort repertoires.

TCRdb's table, derived via immunoSEQ multiplex PCR, lists solely in-frame clones and lacks some. The sample has 50,000 to 80,000 clones; approximately 90% are singletons. V lost 0 bases to trimming and J lost 1 base; unmatched junction nucleotides: 1. The germline gives CDR1 MNHNS, CDR2 SASEGT. The CDR3 sequence is 16 residues long. Study outcomes and limitations: Researchers counted around 180 TCR beta chains as cytomegalovirus-associated.

A note on this clone: Its antigen is currently unknown.

Sequences were obtained from PBMCs. This receptor was identified in a woman younger than 30 in good health and CMV-seronegative. The chain uses TRBV6-1 and TRBJ2-3; TRBD2 matches at 10 bases. The DNA of the CDR3 is TGTGCCAGCAGTGAAGCGCTAGCGGGGGGCACAGATACGCAGTATTTT. Amino acids: CASSEALAGGTDTQYF.